These 25 T cell receptor beta chains came from one sample sequenced in a study of shared clonotypes between healthy human individuals. Repertoires were generated with immunoSEQ multiplex PCR, while TCRdb's copy carries only in-frame clones and drops some. Of about 1 million clones in the sample, under 80% were seen once. Sequenced input: memory CD4+ T cells sorted from blood. Indicated subset: CD45RA-negative fraction. The receptors were sampled from a man in his late teens or twenties in good health.

The gene calls are TRBV10-3 and TRBJ1-1; D possibly corresponds to TRBD1 (5 bases). V was shortened by 7 bases and J by 0 bases, with 12 bases between the two germline ends. Germline CDR1 reads ENHRY; CDR2 reads SYGVKD. The CDR3 is 14 residues long. As DNA, the CDR3 is TGTGCCATCAACCCGGGGCCAGTGAACACTGAAGCTTTCTTT. Its protein is CAINPGPVNTEAFF.

The chain is built from TRBV6-1 and TRBJ2-2; D remains ambiguous. Germline lookup yields CDR1 MNHNS and CDR2 SASEGT. Trimming cost V 5 bases and J 2 bases, with 9 bases left between them. The CDR3 covers 14 residues. The DNA for the CDR3 is TGTGCCAGCAGTCCCAGCCGTAACACCGGGGAGCTGTTTTTT. Protein product: CASSPSRNTGELFF.

A single count supports this clone. This chain connects TRBV6-6 to TRBJ2-3; D is ambiguous. The CDR3 length is 12 residues. The ends were cut back, 4 bases at V and 4 bases at J, with 6 bases in the middle. The germline V gene encodes CDR1 MNHNY and CDR2 SVGAGI (reference sequence). The CDR3 spells CASSSVSDTQYF. CDR3 in DNA: TGTGCCAGCAGTTCAGTATCAGATACGCAGTATTTT.

This clone was found a few times. Other DNA sequences in the sample encode the same CDR3. The chain couples TRBV30 to TRBJ1-1, with no clear D. Per germline, CDR1 GTSNPN and CDR2 SVGIG (reference sequence). The CDR3 sequence is 13 residues long. The V end lost 0 bases, the J end lost 2 bases, and 7 bases lay between the germline ends. This chain's CDR3 is CAWSVRGNTEAFF. The CDR3 DNA reads as TGTGCCTGGAGTGTACGGGGTAACACTGAAGCTTTCTTT.

The chain recombines TRBV5-1 with TRBJ2-1; D is uncertain. CDR1 SGHRS and CDR2 YFSETQ come from the germline V gene. The V and J ends lost 6 bases and 6 bases respectively, with 19 bases between them. The CDR3 totals 15 residues. CDR3 sequence: CASTYSTVISNEQFF. The CDR3 nucleotides are TGCGCCAGCACCTACTCCACAGTAATTTCCAATGAGCAGTTCTTC. Full variable domain (missing parts from reference TRBV5-1 and TRBJ2-1): KAGVTQTPRYLIKTRGQQVTLSCSPISGHRSVSWYQQTPGQGLQFLFEYFSETQRNKGNFPGRFSGRQFSNSRSEMNVSTLELGDSALYLCASTYSTVISNEQFFGPGTRLTVL.

This clone was observed a few times. The rearrangement links TRBV18 to TRBJ1-2; D uncertain. The germline V gene encodes CDR1 KGHSH and CDR2 LQKENI. Deletions cut 3 bases from V and 6 bases from J, with 11 bases between. The CDR3 covers 13 residues. The CDR3 DNA sequence: TGTGCCAGCTCACCCCTATCGGGCGATGGCTACACCTTC. This codes for CASSPLSGDGYTF.

The rearrangement joins TRBV4-3 to TRBJ2-1; D not resolved. There are 13 residues in the CDR3. CDR1 is LGHNA, CDR2 YSLEER, per germline. V was shortened by 0 bases and J by 9 bases, with 9 bases between the two germline ends. This CDR3 reads CASSQDARFEQFF. As DNA, the CDR3 is TGCGCCAGCAGCCAAGATGCTAGATTTGAGCAGTTCTTC.

This sequence joins TRBV4-1 and TRBJ1-4; unclear D gene. The germline gives CDR1 MGHRA, CDR2 YSYEKL. This CDR3 comprises 13 residues. V was pared by 1 base and J by 11 bases, with 11 bases between. The CDR3 spells CASSQALPEKLFF. DNA of the CDR3: TGCGCCAGCAGCCAAGCTCTGCCGGAGAAACTGTTTTTT.

The V gene is TRBV5-1, the J gene TRBJ2-7; TRBD1 agrees at 7 bases. Trimming cost V 2 bases and J 0 bases; bases outside gene matches: 8. This CDR3 has 16 residues. Looked up from germline, CDR1 is SGHRS and CDR2 is YFSETQ. The CDR3 here is CASSLMRQGSSYEQYF. The CDR3 nucleotides read TGCGCCAGCAGCTTAATGCGACAGGGATCCTCCTACGAGCAGTACTTC.

The V call is TRBV30, the J call TRBJ2-5, with D unclear. The CDR3 loop spans 12 amino acids. Trimming shortened V by 4 bases and J by 2 bases, and 8 bases separated the two germline ends. CDR1 is GTSNPN, CDR2 SVGIG, per germline (reference sequence). CDR3 sequence reads: CAWKRFQETQYF. The CDR3 region has the DNA TGTGCCTGGAAAAGGTTTCAAGAGACCCAGTACTTC. Drawing the rest from reference TRBV30 and TRBJ2-5, the complete variable domain is SQTIHQWPATLVQPVGSPLSLECTVEGTSNPNLYWYRQAAGRGLQLLFYSVGIGQISSEVPQNLSASRPQDRQFILSSKKLLLSDSGFYLCAWKRFQETQYFGPGTRLLVL.

The chain is built from TRBV5-1 and TRBJ2-3; D call uncertain. Per the germline V gene, CDR1 is SGHRS and CDR2 is YFSETQ. There are 12 residues in the CDR3. V dropped 4 bases and J dropped 2 bases, with 5 bases sitting between them. CDR3 DNA sequence: TGCGCCAGCAGCGTGAACACAGATACGCAGTATTTT. This codes for CASSVNTDTQYF.

This rearrangement joins TRBV6-5 to TRBJ2-1; 14 bases fit TRBD2. The CDR3 is 15 residues long. Germline V gene data show CDR1 as MNHEY and CDR2 as SVGAGI. Trimming at V came to 4 bases and at J to 6 bases, leaving 2 bases not matched to a gene. Here the CDR3 DNA reads TGTGCCAGCAGTTCGGGACTAGCGGGAGTCAATGAGCAGTTCTTC. It specifies CASSSGLAGVNEQFF.

The chain carries TRBV6-5 and TRBJ1-2, with a weak D call TRBD1 (6 bases). Germline lookup yields CDR1 MNHEY and CDR2 SVGAGI. Trimming removed 6 bases at V and 4 bases at J, with 12 bases between. CDR3 length: 13 residues. CDR3 DNA sequence: TGTGCCAGCAGACAGACAGGCCCCTATGGCTACACCTTC. It encodes CASRQTGPYGYTF.

The chain has TRBV10-3 and TRBJ1-1; D is ambiguous. This CDR3 contains 11 residues. CDR1 and CDR2 (germline): ENHRY, SYGVKD. V dropped 6 bases and J dropped 11 bases, with 13 bases sitting between them. The CDR3 DNA reads as TGTGCCATCAGGGGAGGACCGAGGGCTTTCTTT. As protein: CAIRGGPRAFF.

The chain uses TRBV2 and TRBJ2-3, with D possibly matching TRBD2 (6 bases). CDR3 size: 15 residues. CDR1 is SNHLY, CDR2 FYNNEI, per germline. The ends were cut back, 8 bases at V and 1 base at J, with 16 bases in the middle. CDR3 nucleotides: TGTGCCAGCTCAATCGGGAGCGGAGGCACAGATACGCAGTATTTT. Translated, it gives CASSIGSGGTDTQYF.

The rearrangement uses TRBV10-1 and TRBJ2-5; 8 nucleotides agree with TRBD2. Germline V CDR1 and CDR2: WNHNN, SYGVQD (reference sequence). With 5 bases clipped from V and 1 base from J, the junction kept 6 bases outside the gene matches. CDR3 length: 15 amino acids. The CDR3 loop is CASSKSGTSQETQYF. The CDR3, as DNA: TGCGCCAGCAGTAAATCGGGGACTAGCCAAGAGACCCAGTACTTC.

The chain uses TRBV19 and TRBJ1-2, with a possible D match to TRBD1 (6 bases). With 5 bases removed from V and 4 bases from J, the gap between germline ends came to 17 bases. Germline V gene sequence: CDR1 LNHDA, CDR2 SQIVND (reference sequence). This CDR3 contains 15 residues. CDR3 in DNA: TGTGCCAGTAGTGAAACAGGGAGGGTATCCTATGGCTACACCTTC. It is translated as CASSETGRVSYGYTF. Looking up the rest from reference TRBV19 and TRBJ1-2 gives the full variable domain: DGGITQSPKYLFRKEGQNVTLSCEQNLNHDAMYWYRQDPGQGLRLIYYSQIVNDFQKGDIAEGYSVSREKKESFPLTVTSAQKNPTAFYLCASSETGRVSYGYTFGSGTRLTVV.

This chain links TRBV9 with TRBJ1-4; perhaps TRBD1 as D (6 bases). This CDR3 contains 14 residues. V shed 4 bases and J shed 4 bases, with 11 bases lying between them. The V gene's germline CDR1 is SGDLS and CDR2 YYNGEE. This CDR3 is CASSPGQYNEKLFF. The CDR3 DNA reads as TGTGCCAGCAGCCCTGGACAGTATAATGAAAAACTGTTTTTT.

V and J are TRBV6-1 and TRBJ1-1; 11 nucleotides agree with TRBD1. With V trimmed by 1 base and J by 4 bases, 5 bases remained unmatched. CDR1 is MNHNS and CDR2 is SASEGT in the germline V gene. CDR3 length: 16 amino acids. In DNA form, the CDR3 reads TGTGCCAGCAGTGAAGGGACAGGGGGCAGTGGCACTGAAGCTTTCTTT. This sequence encodes CASSEGTGGSGTEAFF.

CDR3 bases: TGTGCCAGCACCTCAGGTGGGACAGGCTCCTATGGCTACACCTTC. This encodes CASTSGGTGSYGYTF. V usage is TRBV2 and J usage is TRBJ1-2, with 8 bases matching TRBD1. Per the germline V gene, CDR1 is SNHLY and CDR2 is FYNNEI. The V and J ends lost 7 bases and 4 bases, in that order; junction bases with no gene match: 11. The CDR3 contains 15 residues.

The CDR3 reads CASSQGAGPTDTQYF. CDR3 in DNA: TGTGCCAGCAGCCAAGGAGCGGGCCCCACAGATACGCAGTATTTT. The chain couples TRBV14 to TRBJ2-3; D might be TRBD2 (6 bases). The ends were cut back, 1 base at V and 2 bases at J, with 10 bases in the middle. Germline V CDR1 and CDR2: SGHDN, FVKESK. The CDR3 runs 15 residues.

V is TRBV5-4 and J is TRBJ2-5, with TRBD1 matching over 8 bases. Trimming took 7 bases from V and 4 from J; bases not matched to a gene: 6. Germline CDR1 and CDR2: SGHNT and YYREEE (reference sequence). This CDR3 comprises 13 residues. In nucleotides, the CDR3 is TGTGCCAGCGGGGACAGGAGGGGAGAGACCCAGTACTTC. It yields the protein CASGDRRGETQYF.

CDR3 nucleotide sequence: TGTGCCAGCAGTTACTCGAAGGGGGTTGCTAATGAAAAACTGTTTTTT. Residues: CASSYSKGVANEKLFF. The chain combines TRBV6-5 with TRBJ1-4, with D possibly TRBD1 on 6 matching bases. Trimming cost V 0 bases and J 3 bases, with 11 bases left between them. Germline CDR1 MNHEY, CDR2 SVGAGI. This CDR3 is 16 amino acids long.

This chain connects TRBV10-3 to TRBJ1-5; perhaps TRBD1 as D (6 bases). The V end was cut by 0 bases, the J end by 0 bases, with 9 bases between. Germline CDR1 is ENHRY and CDR2 is SYGVKD. The CDR3 is 16 residues long. CDR3 loop: CAISESRGYSNQPQHF. The CDR3 bases are TGTGCCATCAGTGAGTCGAGGGGGTATAGCAATCAGCCCCAGCATTTT.

The chain carries TRBV5-8 and TRBJ1-2, with unresolved D. This CDR3 is 14 amino acids long. The ends were cut back, 2 bases at V and 0 bases at J, with 8 bases in the middle. The germline V gene has CDR1 SGHTS and CDR2 YDEGEE. The CDR3 here is CASSLLWANYGYTF. For the CDR3, the DNA is TGTGCCAGCAGCTTACTTTGGGCTAACTATGGCTACACCTTC.